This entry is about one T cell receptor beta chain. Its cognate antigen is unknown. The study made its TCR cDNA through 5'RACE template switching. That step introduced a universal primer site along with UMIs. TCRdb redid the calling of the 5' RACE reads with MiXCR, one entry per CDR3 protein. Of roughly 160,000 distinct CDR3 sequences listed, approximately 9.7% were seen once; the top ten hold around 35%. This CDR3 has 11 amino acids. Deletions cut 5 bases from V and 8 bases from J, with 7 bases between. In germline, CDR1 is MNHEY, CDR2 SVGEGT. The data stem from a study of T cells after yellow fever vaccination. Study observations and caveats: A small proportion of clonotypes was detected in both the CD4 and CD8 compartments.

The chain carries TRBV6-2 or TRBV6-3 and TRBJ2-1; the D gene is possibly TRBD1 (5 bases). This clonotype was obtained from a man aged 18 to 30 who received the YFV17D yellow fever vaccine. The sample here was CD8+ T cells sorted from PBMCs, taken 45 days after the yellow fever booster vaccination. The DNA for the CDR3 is TGTGCCAGCAGTGGACACTATGAGCAGTTCTTC. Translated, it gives CASSGHYEQFF.